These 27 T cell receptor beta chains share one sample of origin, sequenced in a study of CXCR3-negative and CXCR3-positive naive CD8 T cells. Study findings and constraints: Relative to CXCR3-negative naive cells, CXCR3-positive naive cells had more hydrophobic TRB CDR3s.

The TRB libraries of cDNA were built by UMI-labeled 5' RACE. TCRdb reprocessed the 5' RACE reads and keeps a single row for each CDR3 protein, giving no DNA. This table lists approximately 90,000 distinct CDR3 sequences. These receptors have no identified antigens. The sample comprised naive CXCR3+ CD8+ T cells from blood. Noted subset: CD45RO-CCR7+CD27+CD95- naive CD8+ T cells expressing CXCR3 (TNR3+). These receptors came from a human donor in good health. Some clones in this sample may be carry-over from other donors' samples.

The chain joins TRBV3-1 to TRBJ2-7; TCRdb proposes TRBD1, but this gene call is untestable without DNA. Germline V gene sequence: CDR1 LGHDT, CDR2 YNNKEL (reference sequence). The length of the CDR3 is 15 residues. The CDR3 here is CASSPGTGVAYERYF.

CDR3 region: CASSFGRRYEQYF. The chain joins TRBV12-3 or TRBV12-4 to TRBJ2-7. The CDR3 runs 13 residues.

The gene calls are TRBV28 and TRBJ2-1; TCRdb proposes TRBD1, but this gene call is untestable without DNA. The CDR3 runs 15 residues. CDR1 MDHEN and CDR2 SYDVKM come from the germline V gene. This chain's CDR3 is CASSGPQGFDNEQFF.

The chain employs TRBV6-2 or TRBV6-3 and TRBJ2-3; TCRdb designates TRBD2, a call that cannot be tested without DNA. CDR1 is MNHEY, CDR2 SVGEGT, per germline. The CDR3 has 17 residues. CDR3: CASSPRPLGESIDTQYF.

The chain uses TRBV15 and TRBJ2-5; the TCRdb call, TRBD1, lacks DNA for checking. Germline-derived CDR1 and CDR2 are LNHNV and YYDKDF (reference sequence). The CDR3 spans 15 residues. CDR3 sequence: CATSRGQGDTETKYF.

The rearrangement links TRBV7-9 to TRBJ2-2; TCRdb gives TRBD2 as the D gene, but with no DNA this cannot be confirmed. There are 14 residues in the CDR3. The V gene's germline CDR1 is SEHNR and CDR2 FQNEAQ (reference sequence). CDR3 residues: CASRGGIRTGELFF.

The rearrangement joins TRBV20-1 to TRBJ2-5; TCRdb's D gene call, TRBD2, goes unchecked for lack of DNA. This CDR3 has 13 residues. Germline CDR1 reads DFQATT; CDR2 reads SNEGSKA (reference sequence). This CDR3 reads CSVPTSYQETQYF.

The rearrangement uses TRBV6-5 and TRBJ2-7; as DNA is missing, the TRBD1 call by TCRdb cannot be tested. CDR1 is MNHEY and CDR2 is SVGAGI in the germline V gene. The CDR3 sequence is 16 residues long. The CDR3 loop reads CASSYSIGQLSYEQYF.

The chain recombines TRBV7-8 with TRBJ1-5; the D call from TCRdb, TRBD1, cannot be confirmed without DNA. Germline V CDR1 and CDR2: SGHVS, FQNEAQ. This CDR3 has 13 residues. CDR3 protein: CASSRTGAEPQHF.

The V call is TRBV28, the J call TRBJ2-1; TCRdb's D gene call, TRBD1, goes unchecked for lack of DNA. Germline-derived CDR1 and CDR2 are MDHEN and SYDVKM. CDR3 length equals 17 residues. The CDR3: CASSPRPTGEWYNELFF.

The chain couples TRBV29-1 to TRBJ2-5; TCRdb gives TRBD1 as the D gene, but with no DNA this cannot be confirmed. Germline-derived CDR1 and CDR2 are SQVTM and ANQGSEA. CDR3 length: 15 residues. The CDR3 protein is CSVEMLGRVGETQYF.

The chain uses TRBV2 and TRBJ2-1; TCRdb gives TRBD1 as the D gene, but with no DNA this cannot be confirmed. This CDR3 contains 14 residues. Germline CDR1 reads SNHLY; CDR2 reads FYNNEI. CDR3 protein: CASRREGAHNEQFF. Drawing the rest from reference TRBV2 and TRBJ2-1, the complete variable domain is EPEVTQTPSHQVTQMGQEVILRCVPISNHLYFYWYRQILGQKVEFLVSFYNNEISEKSEIFDDQFSVERPDGSNFTLKIRSTKLEDSAMYFCASRREGAHNEQFFGPGTRLTVL.

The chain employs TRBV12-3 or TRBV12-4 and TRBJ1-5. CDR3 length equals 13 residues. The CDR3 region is CASSFGSNQPQHF.

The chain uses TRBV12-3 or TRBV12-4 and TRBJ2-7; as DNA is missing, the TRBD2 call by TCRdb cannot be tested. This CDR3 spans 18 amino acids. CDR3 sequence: CASSFIPSGRPKPYEQYF.

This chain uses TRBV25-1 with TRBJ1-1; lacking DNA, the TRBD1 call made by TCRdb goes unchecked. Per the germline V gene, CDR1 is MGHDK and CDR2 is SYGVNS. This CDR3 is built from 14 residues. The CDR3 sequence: CASSEWPAGTEAFF.

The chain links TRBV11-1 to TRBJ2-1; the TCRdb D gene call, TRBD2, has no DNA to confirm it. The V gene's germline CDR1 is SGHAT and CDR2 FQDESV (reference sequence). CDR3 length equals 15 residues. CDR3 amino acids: CAGSLRPPPNNEQFF.

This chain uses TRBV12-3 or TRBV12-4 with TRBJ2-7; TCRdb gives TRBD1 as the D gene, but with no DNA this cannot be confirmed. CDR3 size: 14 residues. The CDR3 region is CASSERDGSYEQYF.

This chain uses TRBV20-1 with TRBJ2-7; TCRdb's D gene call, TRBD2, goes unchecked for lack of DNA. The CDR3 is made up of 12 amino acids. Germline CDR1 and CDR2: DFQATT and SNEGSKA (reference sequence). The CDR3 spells CSGEGSAYEQYF.

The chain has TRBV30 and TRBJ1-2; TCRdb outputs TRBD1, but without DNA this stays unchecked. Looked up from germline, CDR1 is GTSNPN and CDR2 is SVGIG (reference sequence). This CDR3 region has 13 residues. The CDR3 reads CAWSVPGGDGYTF.

The CDR3 loop reads CSFRRTGRGGELFF. The chain recombines TRBV29-1 with TRBJ2-2; the TCRdb call, TRBD1, lacks DNA for checking. This CDR3 has 14 residues. The germline V gene encodes CDR1 SQVTM and CDR2 ANQGSEA.

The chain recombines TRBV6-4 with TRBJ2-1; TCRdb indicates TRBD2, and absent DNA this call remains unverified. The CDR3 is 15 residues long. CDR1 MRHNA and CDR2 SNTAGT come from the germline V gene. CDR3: CASSEASGGHNEQFF.

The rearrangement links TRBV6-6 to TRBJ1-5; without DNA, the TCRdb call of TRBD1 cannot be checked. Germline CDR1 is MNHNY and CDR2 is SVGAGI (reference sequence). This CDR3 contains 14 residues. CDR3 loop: CASSPGQFYQPQHF.

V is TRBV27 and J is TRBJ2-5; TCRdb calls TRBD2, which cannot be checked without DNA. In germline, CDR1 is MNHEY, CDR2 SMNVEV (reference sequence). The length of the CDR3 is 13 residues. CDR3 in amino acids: CATRELSKETQYF.

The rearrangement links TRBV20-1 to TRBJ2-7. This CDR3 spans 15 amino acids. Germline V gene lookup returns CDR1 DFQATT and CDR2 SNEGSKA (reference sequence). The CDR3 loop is CSARDFPGGSYEQYF.

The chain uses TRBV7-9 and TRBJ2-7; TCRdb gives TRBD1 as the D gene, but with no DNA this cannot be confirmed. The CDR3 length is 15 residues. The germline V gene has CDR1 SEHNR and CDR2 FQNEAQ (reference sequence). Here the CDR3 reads CASSPITRDTDEQYF.

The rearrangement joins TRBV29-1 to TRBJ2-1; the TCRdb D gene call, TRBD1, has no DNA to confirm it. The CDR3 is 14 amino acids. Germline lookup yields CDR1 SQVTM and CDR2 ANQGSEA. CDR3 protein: CSVEGQGVADEQFF.

Here the CDR3 reads CASSYGEDSSYEQYF. The genes are TRBV6-2 or TRBV6-3 and TRBJ2-7; lacking DNA, the TRBD2 call made by TCRdb goes unchecked. Looked up from germline, CDR1 is MNHEY and CDR2 is SVGEGT. The CDR3 covers 15 residues.